What follows is one T cell receptor (beta chain) and its context. Germline assignment: CDR1 MDHEN and CDR2 SYDVKM. CDR3 length equals 16 residues. Trimming removed 2 bases at V and 5 bases at J, with 16 bases between. The data were taken from a study of cytomegalovirus exposure and HLA in healthy donors. 13 Jbeta primers and 60 Vbeta primers were used for the PCR. Repertoires were generated with immunoSEQ multiplex PCR, while TCRdb's copy carries only in-frame clones and drops some. The sample yields around 140,000 clones, 76% seen once. The sequenced material came from PBMCs. The receptor comes from a man aged 35 to 55 in good health and CMV-seronegative. The chain uses TRBV28 and TRBJ2-1; perhaps TRBD2 as D (6 bases). The CDR3 sequence: CASSLRPGGVNNEQFF. CDR3 DNA sequence: TGTGCCAGCAGTTTACGCCCGGGCGGGGTAAACAATGAGCAGTTCTTC.